This T cell receptor (beta chain) was retrieved from a study of T cell responses to AZD1222 COVID-19 vaccine (dated by TCRdb to the early 2020s). Study-wide context: AZD1222 recipients with second doses at about 4 weeks or about 12 weeks were pooled, because spike-specific TCR depth and breadth did not differ between schedules. A total of 230 to 250 trial participants underwent TCR sequencing, of whom about 210 received two doses of AZD1222 and about 26 received two doses of the MenACWY control vaccine. Trial participants were enrolled into age subgroups of 18-55, 56-69 and 70-plus years, which contained roughly 140, 27 and 60 TCR-sequenced participants, respectively.

The CDR3 regions of human TCRbeta chains were analyzed by immunosequencing. Per the authors' processing: Repertoire TCRs were checked for matches against a reference library of SARS-CoV-2-specific TCRs that had been generated using the MIRA antigen-specificity platform. Breadth was defined as the fraction of unique TCRs that were SARS-CoV-2-associated, and depth was defined as the fraction of total T cells that were SARS-CoV-2-associated. Using the MIRA data, every spike-specific TCR was mapped to the spike region that the TCR reacted to and assigned to either a CD4 or a CD8 class. Log10-transformed breadth and depth values were compared by one-way ANOVA with Sidak's multiple comparisons tests. TCRdb holds this immuneACCESS table with in-frame rearrangements only. Some clones are missing; in checked studies, unresolved V genes explain under half, and the rest has no known cause. V, J and clone size are taken as reported in that table, and D and trimming were inferred from the DNA itself. The sample has roughly 50,000 clones on record, around 80% of them singletons. The ten largest clones capture around 6.6% of the sample.

About this clone itself: Its cognate antigen has yet to be identified. Nothing much larger sits one base from this clone, and base qualities are not available.

The CDR3 starts with the cysteine, ends with the phenylalanine, and has 12 residues. Left in the record is the CDR3 DNA by itself, 36 bases read in frame from the first base. V is pared back by 0 bases and J by 14 bases, with 13 bases lying between the germline termini. From the germline V gene (reference sequence), CDR1 is MNHEY and CDR2 is SMNVEV. Read against the paper, the sample's time point label means: baseline before first vaccination. Samples from vaccinated people were obtained from the UK trials COV001 and COV002, which included a single-blind randomized controlled phase 2/3 trial of AZD1222 (ChAdOx1 nCoV-19) in healthy adults. For TCRbeta chain sequencing, PBMC samples were collected from trial participants at day 0 and at day 28 after the second dose. Study-wide findings and limitations: The vaccine-associated CD4 TCRs covered the entire spike protein, and the dominant responses fell in regions 160-218 and 743-854. Participants were mostly white British, with more females than males. The authors suggested clonal diversity may have been underestimated. Conclusions about previously exposed vaccinees are limited because only six or seven AZD1222 recipients were SARS-CoV-2 seropositive at baseline. After two AZD1222 doses, spike-specific TCR breadth and depth were significantly higher than at day 0 and than in MenACWY recipients. Nearly half of unique spike-specific TCRs reportedly recognized epitopes outside regions mutated in the B.1.351 and B.1.1.7 variants. No day 14 peak-response samples were available, so repertoires were characterized only after the peak T cell response. The 56-69-year group was small, and its depth increase did not reach significance, likely because of low power.

This chain is built from TRBV27 and TRBJ1-2, with no confident D gene call. The sequence came from an adult in good health. The sample here was peripheral blood, taken on day 0 of AZD1222 vaccination. The CDR3 protein is CASSLSDRALTF. At the DNA level, the sequence is TGTGCCAGCAGTTTATCGGACCGAGCTTTGACCTTC.